One and the same sample provided the 18 T cell receptor beta chains below, sequenced in a study of shared clonotypes between healthy human individuals. Generated by immunoSEQ multiplex PCR, the TCRdb table keeps only in-frame clones and is missing some. Counted here are about 2.4 million clones, 80% to 95% occurring once; the ten biggest clones make up around 0.4%. The source material was naive CD4+ T cells from PBMCs. Subset meaning: CD45RA+ positively selected. Every receptor here comes from a young man in good health. Some clones in this sample may be carry-over from other donors' samples.

V and J are TRBV6-1 and TRBJ1-5; TRBD1 aligns across 9 bases. The CDR3 totals 15 residues. V was pared by 6 bases and J by 2 bases, with 5 bases of the junction left unmatched. Looked up from germline, CDR1 is MNHNS and CDR2 is SASEGT. The CDR3 nucleotides are TGTGCCAGCAGCGAGGGACAGGGAGGCAATCAGCCCCAGCATTTT. It yields the protein CASSEGQGGNQPQHF.

In regard to this clone: The germline gene is not matched at one end of the junction; a read error may be the cause. The chain links TRBV7-2 to TRBJ2-7; 8 bases map to TRBD2. The V gene's germline CDR1 is SGHTA and CDR2 FQGNSA. The CDR3 spans 14 residues. The CDR3 is CASSRGLGGIRADF. The CDR3, as DNA: TGTGCCAGCAGCAGGGGACTAGGAGGAATCCGTGCGGACTTC.

The chain has TRBV5-8 and TRBJ1-3; no definite D call. The germline V gene encodes CDR1 SGHTS and CDR2 YDEGEE. V dropped 1 base and J dropped 0 bases, with 5 bases sitting between them. The CDR3 spans 14 residues. The CDR3 DNA follows: TGTGCCAGCAGCTTGAGCCACTCTGGAAACACCATATATTTT. It codes for CASSLSHSGNTIYF.

The rearrangement joins TRBV2 to TRBJ2-7; 8 bases line up with TRBD1. The CDR3 contains 15 residues. Germline V gene lookup returns CDR1 SNHLY and CDR2 FYNNEI. V was clipped by 1 base and J by 2 bases; unmatched bases: 4. For the CDR3, the DNA is TGTGCCAGCAGTGAAGGGGACAGGCGACCCTACGAGCAGTACTTC. It translates to CASSEGDRRPYEQYF.

Comments on this clone: Other DNA sequences in the same sample also yield this CDR3. This chain connects TRBV28 to TRBJ2-3, with unresolved D. Germline-derived CDR1 and CDR2 are MDHEN and SYDVKM. The length of the CDR3 is 13 residues. V lost 5 bases, J lost 0 bases, and 6 bases lay in between. CDR3 sequence (DNA): TGTGCCAGCAGTACCACTAGCACAGATACGCAGTATTTT. It encodes CASSTTSTDTQYF.

This rearrangement joins TRBV6-6 to TRBJ2-2; TRBD2 aligns across 7 bases. CDR1 is MNHNY and CDR2 is SVGAGI in the germline V gene (reference sequence). This CDR3 region has 16 residues. V dropped 3 bases and J dropped 4; count of bases not matched to a gene: 8. This chain's CDR3 is CASSYLGGSLTGELFF. Here the CDR3 DNA reads TGTGCCAGCAGTTATCTTGGCGGGAGTCTCACCGGGGAGCTGTTTTTT.

The chain joins TRBV9 to TRBJ2-7; no clear D. The V and J ends lost 3 bases and 3 bases respectively, with 19 bases between them. The CDR3 sequence is 16 residues long. Germline V gene data show CDR1 as SGDLS and CDR2 as YYNGEE. CDR3: CASSAKAWVPYYEQYF. Here the CDR3 DNA reads TGTGCCAGCAGCGCCAAAGCCTGGGTACCCTACTACGAGCAGTACTTC.

Notes on this clone: Compared with germline, one end of the junction differs, possibly owing to a read error. The CDR3 DNA reads as TGTGCCAGCAGCTCCCCGACTAGCGGGAGCAAAGATACGCAGTATTTT. It specifies CASSSPTSGSKDTQYF. V and J are TRBV7-2 and TRBJ2-3; 12 positions agree with TRBD2. The germline V gene has CDR1 SGHTA and CDR2 FQGNSA. This CDR3 region has 16 residues.

In DNA form, the CDR3 reads TGCGCCAGCAGCACCCTTTTGTTCTCCTACAATGAGCAGTTCTTC. Its translation is CASSTLLFSYNEQFF. V is TRBV4-1 and J is TRBJ2-1; D uncertain. The CDR3 length is 15 residues. V shed 5 bases and J shed 0 bases, with 11 bases lying between them. CDR1 is MGHRA and CDR2 is YSYEKL in the germline V gene.

The chain has TRBV30 and TRBJ2-1; the match to TRBD2 covers 10 bases. The CDR3 has 14 residues. CDR1 and CDR2 from the germline V gene are GTSNPN and SVGIG (reference sequence). With V trimmed by 0 bases and J by 7 bases, 3 bases remained unmatched. This CDR3 reads CAWSVLAGENEQFF. The CDR3, as DNA: TGTGCCTGGAGTGTCCTAGCGGGAGAGAATGAGCAGTTCTTC.

The chain joins TRBV28 to TRBJ1-2; a weak D match, TRBD1 (5 bases). Trimming took 6 bases from V and 1 from J, leaving 12 bases between them. The CDR3 length is 14 residues. Germline V gene data show CDR1 as MDHEN and CDR2 as SYDVKM. CDR3 sequence reads: CASSYAGSNYGYTF. Written as DNA, the CDR3 is TGTGCCAGCAGCTACGCAGGGAGTAACTATGGCTACACCTTC.

The count of this clone is one. At the DNA level, this CDR3 is encoded by other sequences in the same sample as well. The chain recombines TRBV9 with TRBJ2-1, with D perhaps TRBD2 (5 bases). The germline V gene encodes CDR1 SGDLS and CDR2 YYNGEE. CDR3 size: 14 residues. V was trimmed by 2 bases and J by 6 bases, leaving 12 bases between them. The CDR3 nucleotides read TGTGCCAGCAGCGTCGTTGGGAGCTCCAATGAGCAGTTCTTC. It translates to CASSVVGSSNEQFF.

Written as DNA, the CDR3 is TGTGCCAGCAGTTTTCTTCAACAGGGTTTAACGGCGGACCAGAGTGGCTACACCTTC. Its protein is CASSFLQQGLTADQSGYTF. The rearrangement joins TRBV27 to TRBJ1-2; possible D gene TRBD1, 6 bases. The germline V gene encodes CDR1 MNHEY and CDR2 SMNVEV (reference sequence). Trimming stripped 3 bases from V and 7 bases from J, with 30 bases between. The CDR3 extends over 19 amino acids.

In DNA, the CDR3 is TGTGCCTGGAGTGTACGACGGGAGGGAGCGCAGTACTTC. Translated: CAWSVRREGAQYF. V is TRBV30 and J is TRBJ2-7; 8 positions agree with TRBD2. The CDR3 loop spans 13 amino acids. Germline CDR1 GTSNPN, CDR2 SVGIG (reference sequence). The V and J ends lost 0 bases and 9 bases, in that order; junction bases with no gene match: 7.

This clone came up a few times. The V gene is TRBV7-3, the J gene TRBJ2-2, with 9 nucleotides matching TRBD2. The V gene end was trimmed by 5 bases and the J gene end by 3 bases; junction bases not matched to a gene: 7. Germline lookup yields CDR1 SGHTA and CDR2 FQGTGA. The CDR3 has 16 residues. The CDR3 bases are TGTGCCAGCAGCCGCCAGGCGGGAGGGTACACCGGGGAGCTGTTTTTT. Amino acids: CASSRQAGGYTGELFF.

The gene calls are TRBV5-1 and TRBJ2-3; 8 nucleotides agree with TRBD2. The trim removed 0 bases at V and 8 bases at J, leaving 17 bases unmatched. The CDR3 is made up of 18 amino acids. In germline, CDR1 is SGHRS, CDR2 YFSETQ. The CDR3 reads CASSLDGGSGNLAVTQYF. The CDR3 coding sequence is TGCGCCAGCAGCTTGGATGGGGGTAGCGGGAACCTCGCGGTTACGCAGTATTTT.

This chain connects TRBV5-8 to TRBJ2-3; possible D gene TRBD2, 6 bases. Trimming shortened V by 4 bases and J by 0 bases, and 15 bases separated the two germline ends. The CDR3 is 16 amino acids. Germline V lookup: CDR1 SGHTS, CDR2 YDEGEE. For the CDR3, the DNA is TGTGCCAGCAGCACTGGGACGGGAGACAGCACAGATACGCAGTATTTT. Its protein is CASSTGTGDSTDTQYF.

V and J are TRBV19 and TRBJ1-5, with D uncertain. The ends were cut back, 7 bases at V and 1 base at J, with 5 bases in the middle. CDR3 length equals 12 residues. Germline assignment: CDR1 LNHDA and CDR2 SQIVND (reference sequence). The CDR3 sequence is CASTDSNQPQHF. The CDR3 coding sequence is TGTGCCAGTACTGACAGCAATCAGCCCCAGCATTTT.